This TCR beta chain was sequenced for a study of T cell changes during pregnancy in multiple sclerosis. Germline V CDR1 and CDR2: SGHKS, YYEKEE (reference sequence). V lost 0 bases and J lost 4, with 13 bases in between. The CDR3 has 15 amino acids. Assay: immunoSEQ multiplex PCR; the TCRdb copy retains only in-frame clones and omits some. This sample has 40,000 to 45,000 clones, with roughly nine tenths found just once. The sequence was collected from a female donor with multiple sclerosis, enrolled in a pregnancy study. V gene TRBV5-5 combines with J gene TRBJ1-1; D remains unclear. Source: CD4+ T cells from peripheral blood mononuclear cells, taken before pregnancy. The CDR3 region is CASSLEQALGTEAFF. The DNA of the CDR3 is TGTGCCAGCAGCTTGGAGCAGGCTTTGGGCACTGAAGCTTTCTTT.